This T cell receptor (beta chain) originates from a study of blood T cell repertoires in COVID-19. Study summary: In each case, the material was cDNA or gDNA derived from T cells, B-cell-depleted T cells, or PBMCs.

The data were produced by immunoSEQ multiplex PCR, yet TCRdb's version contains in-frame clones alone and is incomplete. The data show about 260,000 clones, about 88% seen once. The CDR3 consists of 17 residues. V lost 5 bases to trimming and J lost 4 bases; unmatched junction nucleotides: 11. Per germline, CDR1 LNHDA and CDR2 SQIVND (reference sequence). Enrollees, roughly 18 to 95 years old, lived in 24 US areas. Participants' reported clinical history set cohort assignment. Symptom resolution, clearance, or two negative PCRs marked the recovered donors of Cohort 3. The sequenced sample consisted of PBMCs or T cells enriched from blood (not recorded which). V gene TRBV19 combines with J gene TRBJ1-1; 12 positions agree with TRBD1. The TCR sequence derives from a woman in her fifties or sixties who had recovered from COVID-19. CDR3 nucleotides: TGTGCCAGTAGTCCATACCGGGACAGGGGGCGAAGCACTGAAGCTTTCTTT. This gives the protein CASSPYRDRGRSTEAFF.